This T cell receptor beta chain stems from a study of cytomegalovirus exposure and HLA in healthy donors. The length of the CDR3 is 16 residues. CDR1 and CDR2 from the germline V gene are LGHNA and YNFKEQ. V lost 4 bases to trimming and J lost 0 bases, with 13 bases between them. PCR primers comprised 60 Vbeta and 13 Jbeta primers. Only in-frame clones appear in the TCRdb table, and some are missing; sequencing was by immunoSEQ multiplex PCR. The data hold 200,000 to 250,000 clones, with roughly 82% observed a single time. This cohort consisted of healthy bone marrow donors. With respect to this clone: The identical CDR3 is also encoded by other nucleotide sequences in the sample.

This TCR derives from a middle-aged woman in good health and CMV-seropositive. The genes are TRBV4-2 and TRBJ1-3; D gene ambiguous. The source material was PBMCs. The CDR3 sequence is CASSLSLPSSGNTIYF. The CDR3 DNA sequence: TGTGCCAGCAGCCTCAGCCTCCCTAGCTCTGGAAACACCATATATTTT.